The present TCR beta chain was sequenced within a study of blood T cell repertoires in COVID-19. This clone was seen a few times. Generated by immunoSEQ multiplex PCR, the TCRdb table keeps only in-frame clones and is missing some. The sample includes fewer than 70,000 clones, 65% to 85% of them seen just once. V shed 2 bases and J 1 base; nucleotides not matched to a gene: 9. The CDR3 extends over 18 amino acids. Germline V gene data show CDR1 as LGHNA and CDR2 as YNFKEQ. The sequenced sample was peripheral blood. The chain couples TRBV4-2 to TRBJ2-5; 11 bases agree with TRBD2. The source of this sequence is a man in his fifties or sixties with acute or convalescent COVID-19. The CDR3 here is CASSQLALAGGLQETQYF. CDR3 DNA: TGTGCCAGCAGCCAACTAGCCCTAGCGGGGGGTCTCCAAGAGACCCAGTACTTC.